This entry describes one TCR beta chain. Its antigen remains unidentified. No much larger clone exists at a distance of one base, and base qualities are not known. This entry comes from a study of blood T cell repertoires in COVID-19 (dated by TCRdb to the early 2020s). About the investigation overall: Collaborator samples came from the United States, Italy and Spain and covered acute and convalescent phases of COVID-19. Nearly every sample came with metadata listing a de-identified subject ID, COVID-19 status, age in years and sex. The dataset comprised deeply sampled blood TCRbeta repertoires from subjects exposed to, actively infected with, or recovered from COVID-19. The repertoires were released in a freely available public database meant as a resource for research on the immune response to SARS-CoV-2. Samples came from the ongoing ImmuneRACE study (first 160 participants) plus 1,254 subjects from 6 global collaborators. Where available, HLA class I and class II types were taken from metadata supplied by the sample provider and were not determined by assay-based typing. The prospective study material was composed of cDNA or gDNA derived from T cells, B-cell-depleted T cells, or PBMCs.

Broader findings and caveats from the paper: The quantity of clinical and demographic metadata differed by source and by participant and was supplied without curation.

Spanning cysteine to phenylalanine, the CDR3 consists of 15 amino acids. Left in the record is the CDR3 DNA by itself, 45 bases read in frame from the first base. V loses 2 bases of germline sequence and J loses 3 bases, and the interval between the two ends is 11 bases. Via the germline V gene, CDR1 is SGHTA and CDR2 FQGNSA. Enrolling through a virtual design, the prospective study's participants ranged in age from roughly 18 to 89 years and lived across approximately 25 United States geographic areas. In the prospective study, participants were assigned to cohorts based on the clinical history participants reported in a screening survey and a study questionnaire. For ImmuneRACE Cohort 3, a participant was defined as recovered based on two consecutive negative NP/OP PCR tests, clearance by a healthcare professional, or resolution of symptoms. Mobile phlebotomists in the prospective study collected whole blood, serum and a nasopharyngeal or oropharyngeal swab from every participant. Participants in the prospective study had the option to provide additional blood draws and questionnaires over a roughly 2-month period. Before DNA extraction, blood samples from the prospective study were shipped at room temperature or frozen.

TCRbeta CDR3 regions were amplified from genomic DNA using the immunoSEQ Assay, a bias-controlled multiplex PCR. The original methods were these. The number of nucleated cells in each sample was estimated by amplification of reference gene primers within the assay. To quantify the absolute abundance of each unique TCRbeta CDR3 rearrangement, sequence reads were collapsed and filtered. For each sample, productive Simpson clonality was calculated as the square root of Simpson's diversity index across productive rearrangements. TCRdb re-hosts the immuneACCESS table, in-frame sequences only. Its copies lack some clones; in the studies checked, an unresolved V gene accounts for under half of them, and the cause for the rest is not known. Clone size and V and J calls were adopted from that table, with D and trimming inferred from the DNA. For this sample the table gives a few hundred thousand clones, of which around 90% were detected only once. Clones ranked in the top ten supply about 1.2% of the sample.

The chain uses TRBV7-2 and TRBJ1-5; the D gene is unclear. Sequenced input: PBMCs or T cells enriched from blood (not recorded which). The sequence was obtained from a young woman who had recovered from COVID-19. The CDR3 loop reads CASSLRTGLNQPQHF. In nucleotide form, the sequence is TGTGCCAGCAGCTTACGGACCGGACTCAATCAGCCCCAGCATTTT. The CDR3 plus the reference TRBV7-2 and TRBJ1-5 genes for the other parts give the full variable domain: GAGVSQSPSNKVTEKGKDVELRCDPISGHTALYWYRQSLGQGLEFLIYFQGNSAPDKSGLPSDRFSAERTGGSVSTLTIQRTQQEDSAVYLCASSLRTGLNQPQHFGDGTRLSIL.